The source of this T cell receptor beta chain is a study of cytomegalovirus exposure and HLA in healthy donors (dated by TCRdb to about 2017). About the full investigation: According to a later analysis, one platform produced both the approximately 110 validation repertoires and the 720 or so repertoires of the first cohort. The aim of the study was to test whether cataloging public T cell receptors could identify signatures of past pathogen exposure. Besides the first cohort of roughly 660 subjects, a separate validation cohort made up of some 110 different subjects was used. To predict cytomegalovirus infection status, the study combined high-throughput TCR immunosequencing, statistical association of individual TCRs with disease status, and machine learning. Findings and caveats that apply to the study as a whole: A later analysis had no HLA typing for the validation cohort, so co-occurrence there was scored across all 130 or so repertoires. In both the original and validation cohorts, the classifier was reported to diagnose cytomegalovirus status with high specificity and sensitivity. In the study, 164 TCR beta chains were listed as associated with cytomegalovirus. A few of the identified cytomegalovirus-associated TCR beta chains were confirmed in vitro to be specific for cytomegalovirus antigens. The authors suggested that the approach could potentially be generalized to other disease states and immunological phenotypes. Of the cluster scores, roughly 93% were above 0 in a later analysis, which found that TCRs clustered in the first cohort also tended to co-occur in the 95 to 150 validation repertoires. Most TCR sequences were seen in very few donors, while some public TCRs were found in many individuals.

Receptor libraries were prepared by the immunoSEQ multiplex PCR assay. On the study's bioinformatics: A statistical classification framework was built for diagnosing cytomegalovirus status from the catalog of TCR beta chain sequences. Imported from immuneACCESS, the table was reduced by TCRdb to in-frame sequences with V and J called. These copies leave out some clones; in studies compared against another copy, an unresolved V gene accounts for under half, and the cause of the remainder is not known. V and J calls and clone size come straight from that table; D and trimming were deduced from the DNA. This sample has 150,000 to 200,000 clones in its table, and 96% of those were observed once. The top ten hold around 0.9% of the sample. The donors belonged to the validation cohort of approximately 130 subjects, which was separate from the approximately 680-subject first cohort. On this clone: This receptor's antigen is unknown. One base away there is no much larger clone; base qualities are not given.

The CDR3 contains 14 residues, cysteine and phenylalanine counted. Of the read, only the CDR3 DNA is kept; its 42 bases are in frame from base 1. CDR1 and CDR2 are read off the germline V gene as MNHEY and SVGAGI. The germline ends are 8 bases apart after V is trimmed by 8 bases and J by 0 bases. This TCR was recovered from a woman aged 18-29 years in good health and CMV-seronegative. The sequencing sample was made of PBMCs. The V and J segments used are TRBV6-5 and TRBJ2-6; TRBD1 could be the D gene, as 5 bases match. The CDR3: CASATGSGANVLTF. The DNA reads as follows: TGTGCCAGCGCCACAGGCTCTGGGGCCAACGTCCTGACTTTC.